Described below is a single T cell receptor beta chain sequence and its context. The table came from immunoSEQ multiplex PCR; TCRdb's copy has only in-frame clones and leaves some out. The sample lists 68,000 or so clones, 70% to 80% occurring once. The J segment lost 4 bases and the V segment lost 2 bases, leaving 6 bases of the junction unmatched. CDR3 size: 16 residues. The V gene's germline CDR1 is SGHTA and CDR2 FQGTGA. This sample stems from a study of blood T cell repertoires in COVID-19. Across the whole study: Sites across the United States, Italy and Spain contributed samples from acute and convalescent COVID-19. In each case, the material was cDNA or gDNA derived from T cells, B-cell-depleted T cells, or PBMCs.

The sequenced sample consisted of peripheral blood. This rearrangement joins TRBV7-3 to TRBJ2-3, with 10 bases matching TRBD2. The TCR was taken from a human donor in a cohort sampled during active COVID-19. CDR3 in DNA: TGTGCCAGCAGCTTAGGGCTAGCGGGGGTCGCAGATACGCAGTATTTT. Encoded protein: CASSLGLAGVADTQYF.